Shown below are 24 T cell receptor beta chains from a single sample sequenced in a study of cytomegalovirus exposure and HLA in healthy donors. The study ran its PCR with 60 Vbeta and 13 Jbeta primers. Assay used: immunoSEQ multiplex PCR; TCRdb lists only in-frame clones, some missing. The sample includes some 190,000 clones, roughly four fifths of them seen just once. The sample comprised PBMCs. The receptors were sampled from a woman aged 25 to 39 in good health and CMV-seropositive.

The genes are TRBV10-3 and TRBJ2-3; tentatively, D is TRBD2 (6 bases). The CDR3 contains 14 residues. Trimming stripped 5 bases from V and 2 bases from J, with 11 bases between. The V gene's germline CDR1 is ENHRY and CDR2 SYGVKD. The CDR3 bases are TGTGCCATCAGTCTTAGCGGTCCCACAGATACGCAGTATTTT. Translated: CAISLSGPTDTQYF.

The rearrangement links TRBV28 to TRBJ1-1; D remains ambiguous. The V end lost 5 bases, the J end lost 2 bases, and 9 bases lay between the germline ends. Germline V gene lookup returns CDR1 MDHEN and CDR2 SYDVKM. CDR3 length: 13 residues. DNA of the CDR3: TGTGCCAGCAGTAGAAACAGAAACACTGAAGCTTTCTTT. Translated, it gives CASSRNRNTEAFF.

The genes are TRBV5-6 and TRBJ1-1; D gene unclear. Germline-derived CDR1 and CDR2 are SGHDT and YYEEEE. Trimming removed 6 bases from V and 0 bases from J, with 9 bases in between. The CDR3 spans 13 residues. CDR3 in DNA: TGTGCCAGCACCACCGACTTGAACACTGAAGCTTTCTTT. It is translated as CASTTDLNTEAFF.

The chain is built from TRBV19 and TRBJ2-5; TRBD2 might be the D (6 bases). TRBJ2-7 matches the DNA end more closely, so the J call is doubtful. There are 13 residues in the CDR3. Germline CDR1 and CDR2: LNHDA and SQIVND (reference sequence). As DNA, the CDR3 is TGTGCCAGTAGTTTGGGACTGGAGTACGAGCAGTACTTC. Protein product: CASSLGLEYEQYF.

The chain combines TRBV7-8 with TRBJ1-1; no reliable D call. Germline loops: CDR1 SGHVS, CDR2 FQNEAQ. V was cut by 0 bases and J by 0 bases, with 8 bases left in between. The CDR3 is 15 amino acids. CDR3 bases: TGTGCCAGCAGCTTAGCGTCCAACTTGAACACTGAAGCTTTCTTT. Amino acids: CASSLASNLNTEAFF.

The gene calls are TRBV6-1 and TRBJ1-1; tentatively, D is TRBD1 (6 bases). V was clipped by 6 bases and J by 7 bases, with 21 bases between them. This CDR3 is 15 amino acids long. Germline loops: CDR1 MNHNS, CDR2 SASEGT. CDR3 loop: CASSRMLQGKGEAFF. The CDR3 DNA reads TGTGCCAGCAGCCGCATGCTTCAGGGGAAAGGTGAAGCTTTCTTT.

The chain joins TRBV28 to TRBJ1-3, with a tentative D call TRBD1 (5 bases). This CDR3 spans 17 amino acids. With 5 bases removed from V and 7 bases from J, the gap between germline ends came to 24 bases. Germline CDR1 reads MDHEN; CDR2 reads SYDVKM. The chain's CDR3 is CASSPTPDTLRGNTIYF. In DNA form, the CDR3 reads TGTGCCAGCAGTCCAACACCCGACACTCTTCGGGGGAACACCATATATTTT.

The chain is built from TRBV5-1 and TRBJ1-4, with D possibly TRBD1 on 5 matching bases. The V and J ends lost 4 bases and 0 bases respectively, with 10 bases between them. The CDR3 spans 15 residues. CDR1 SGHRS and CDR2 YFSETQ come from the germline V gene. CDR3 DNA: TGCGCCAGCAGCACCGACAGTGCAACTAATGAAAAACTGTTTTTT. Amino acid sequence: CASSTDSATNEKLFF.

This sequence joins TRBV28 and TRBJ2-5, with TRBD1 identical over 9 bases. V was clipped by 7 bases and J by 5 bases; unmatched bases: 8. The CDR3 length is 14 residues. From germline, CDR1 is MDHEN and CDR2 SYDVKM. The CDR3 region is CASIPQDRGETQYF. DNA for the CDR3: TGTGCCAGCATTCCCCAGGACAGGGGTGAGACCCAGTACTTC.

This clone was found a few times. The J gene is TRBJ1-1, the V gene TRBV15, with D maybe TRBD1 (5 bases). The CDR3 runs 14 residues. Trimming took 1 base from V and 1 from J, leaving 7 bases between them. Germline values: CDR1 LNHNV, CDR2 YYDKDF (reference sequence). CDR3 amino acids: CATSRGRGNTEAFF. Here the CDR3 DNA reads TGTGCCACCAGCAGAGGTAGGGGGAACACTGAAGCTTTCTTT.

The chain carries TRBV10-1 and TRBJ2-7; the D gene is possibly TRBD2 (6 bases). Germline assignment: CDR1 WNHNN and CDR2 SYGVQD (reference sequence). The CDR3 contains 14 residues. V dropped 7 bases and J dropped 4 bases, with 17 bases sitting between them. CDR3 residues: CASTKGGMGYEQYF. The CDR3 DNA reads as TGCGCCAGCACCAAAGGAGGGATGGGGTACGAGCAGTACTTC.

V is TRBV7-9 and J is TRBJ2-1; TRBD2 agrees at 12 bases. The germline gives CDR1 SEHNR, CDR2 FQNEAQ (reference sequence). Trimming removed 5 bases from V and 7 bases from J; junction bases left unmatched: 18. This CDR3 has 19 amino acids. In DNA, the CDR3 is TGTGCCAGCAGCGGGGGACTAGCGGGCTACAAACGTCGGGGAAATGAGCAGTTCTTC. It translates to CASSGGLAGYKRRGNEQFF. The whole variable domain, filled in from reference TRBV7-9 and TRBJ2-1, reads DTGVSQNPRHKITKRGQNVTFRCDPISEHNRLYWYRQTLGQGPEFLTYFQNEAQLEKSRLLSDRFSAERPKGSFSTLEIQRTEQGDSAMYLCASSGGLAGYKRRGNEQFFGPGTRLTVL.

This clone appeared many times. The sample holds other DNA sequences that translate to the same CDR3. The gene calls are TRBV5-4 and TRBJ2-5, with D hard to call. Germline V gene lookup returns CDR1 SGHNT and CDR2 YYREEE (reference sequence). Trimming removed 4 bases from V and 3 bases from J, with 7 bases in between. The CDR3 is 12 residues long. This CDR3 reads CASSLPKETQYF. The CDR3, as DNA: TGTGCCAGCAGCCTGCCTAAAGAGACCCAGTACTTC.

The genes are TRBV5-6 and TRBJ1-2; maybe TRBD1 (6 bases). V lost 1 base to trimming and J lost 0 bases, with 10 bases between them. Germline CDR1 reads SGHDT; CDR2 reads YYEEEE. This CDR3 is 15 amino acids long. CDR3 sequence reads: CASSLFNRANYGYTF. The CDR3 nucleotides read TGTGCCAGCAGCTTGTTCAACAGGGCTAACTATGGCTACACCTTC.

In this sample, this clone turned up a few times. The chain joins TRBV6-1 to TRBJ1-6; D is uncertain. The germline CDR1 and CDR2 sequences are MNHNS and SASEGT. The CDR3 runs 12 residues. Between the trimmed V and J ends, which lost 5 bases and 8 bases, there was a span of 7 bases. The CDR3 here is CASSLIDSPLHF. The CDR3, as DNA: TGTGCCAGCAGTTTAATTGATTCACCCCTCCACTTT.

The rearrangement uses TRBV13 and TRBJ2-1, with D uncertain. Germline CDR1 and CDR2: PRHDT and FYEKMQ (reference sequence). Between the trimmed V and J ends, which lost 5 bases and 8 bases, there was a span of 19 bases. The CDR3 contains 15 residues. The CDR3 DNA is TGTGCCAGCAGCCCCACACTGGTCAGGATCGATGAGCAGTTCTTC. Translation gives CASSPTLVRIDEQFF.

The V gene is TRBV19, the J gene TRBJ1-1, with TRBD1 identical over 7 bases. Trimming cost V 8 bases and J 3 bases; bases outside gene matches: 3. This CDR3 has 12 residues. Germline V CDR1 and CDR2: LNHDA, SQIVND (reference sequence). CDR3 region: CASRDSHTEAFF. For the CDR3, the DNA is TGTGCCAGTCGGGACAGCCACACTGAAGCTTTCTTT.

The rearrangement joins TRBV27 to TRBJ2-1; 14 bases are shared with TRBD2. The CDR3 runs 16 residues. Germline V CDR1 and CDR2: MNHEY, SMNVEV (reference sequence). V was pared by 5 bases and J by 9 bases, with 9 bases of the junction left unmatched. The CDR3 region has the DNA TGTGCCAGCAGTCCCCGACTAGCGGGAGGGCAGGGTGAGCAGTTCTTC. It specifies CASSPRLAGGQGEQFF.

A few counts support this clone. This rearrangement joins TRBV2 to TRBJ2-1; D possibly corresponds to TRBD2 (6 bases). V was cut by 4 bases and J by 9 bases, with 16 bases left in between. This CDR3 spans 14 amino acids. Per the germline V gene, CDR1 is SNHLY and CDR2 is FYNNEI. In nucleotides, the CDR3 is TGTGCCAGCAGTGGGGAGGTCGGGGACGGTGAGCAGTTCTTC. Translated, it gives CASSGEVGDGEQFF.

The chain carries TRBV27 and TRBJ2-7; 8 bases fit TRBD2. Germline-derived CDR1 and CDR2 are MNHEY and SMNVEV (reference sequence). The CDR3 consists of 14 residues. The V segment lost 5 bases and the J segment 4 bases; nucleotides outside the gene matches: 7. CDR3 DNA: TGTGCCAGCAGTCCCAGCGGGAGTAGGTACGAGCAGTACTTC. Its translation is CASSPSGSRYEQYF.

V gene TRBV28 combines with J gene TRBJ2-4; 9 bases are shared with TRBD2. The CDR3 totals 19 residues. Trimming took 3 bases from V and 1 from J; bases not matched to a gene: 13. CDR1 and CDR2 (germline): MDHEN, SYDVKM. The CDR3 bases are TGTGCCAGCAGTTTTTTAGGGACTAGCTACCTAGGCGCCAAAAACATTCAGTACTTC. Translating gives CASSFLGTSYLGAKNIQYF. Together with reference TRBV28 and TRBJ2-4, the CDR3 gives the full variable domain: DVKVTQSSRYLVKRTGEKVFLECVQDMDHENMFWYRQDPGLGLRLIYFSYDVKMKEKGDIPEGYSVSREKKERFSLILESASTNQTSMYLCASSFLGTSYLGAKNIQYFGAGTRLSVL.

This chain connects TRBV27 to TRBJ2-1; 11 bases agree with TRBD2. The V gene's germline CDR1 is MNHEY and CDR2 SMNVEV (reference sequence). The V gene end was trimmed by 4 bases and the J gene end by 7 bases; junction bases not matched to a gene: 6. The CDR3 contains 15 residues. CDR3 sequence (DNA): TGTGCCAGCAGTTCGACTAGCGGGACTATAAATGAGCAGTTCTTC. It is translated as CASSSTSGTINEQFF.

This chain connects TRBV29-1 to TRBJ1-2; 7 bases map to TRBD1. This CDR3 spans 13 amino acids. The ends lost 7 bases at V and 4 bases at J; junction bases unmatched: 9. CDR1 is SQVTM, CDR2 ANQGSEA, per germline. This CDR3 reads CSGGDSLFYGYTF. The CDR3 DNA sequence: TGCAGCGGAGGGGACAGTTTATTCTATGGCTACACCTTC. Complete variable domain (other parts from reference TRBV29-1 and TRBJ1-2): SAVISQKPSRDICQRGTSLTIQCQVDSQVTMMFWYRQQPGQSLTLIATANQGSEATYESGFVIDKFPISRPNLTFSTLTVSNMSPEDSSIYLCSGGDSLFYGYTFGSGTRLTVV.

The chain couples TRBV5-1 to TRBJ2-3, with TRBD2 matching over 8 bases. Looked up from germline, CDR1 is SGHRS and CDR2 is YFSETQ. Losses at the gene ends were 5 bases for V and 6 bases for J; bases not matched to a gene: 5. This CDR3 is built from 13 residues. Here the CDR3 DNA reads TGCGCCAGCAGTGGCGGGAGGCCCGATACGCAGTATTTT. The encoded protein is CASSGGRPDTQYF.